This T cell receptor beta chain was identified during a study of chemoradiotherapy in HPV16-positive cancers. In the study overall: Functional T-cell assays on a couple of HPV16-positive patients' cells defined candidate HPV-specific clones and common TCR motifs.

Repertoires were sampled repeatedly during chemoradiotherapy. Study-wide results and caveats: During treatment, candidate HPV-specific clones and E7-related motifs expanded in tumor. HPV-specific T cells were functionally defined from only a couple of HPV16-positive patients.

Regarding this clone: The antigen remains undetermined.

The CDR3 length is 15 residues. V shed 0 bases and J shed 0 bases, with 9 bases lying between them. The V gene's germline CDR1 is SGHNT and CDR2 YYREEE (reference sequence). The method was immunoSEQ multiplex PCR; TCRdb's version includes in-frame clones alone and lacks a portion of them. Here the sample spans thousands of clones, just over 90% being singletons. This receptor was identified in a human donor with HPV-associated anogenital cancer. The V call is TRBV5-4, the J call TRBJ2-5; perhaps D is TRBD1 or TRBD2 (5 bases each). Sequences were derived from blood, sampled from a patient who underwent chemoradiotherapy. The CDR3 protein is CASSLDVGHQETQYF. CDR3 DNA sequence: TGTGCCAGCAGCTTGGATGTGGGACACCAAGAGACCCAGTACTTC.